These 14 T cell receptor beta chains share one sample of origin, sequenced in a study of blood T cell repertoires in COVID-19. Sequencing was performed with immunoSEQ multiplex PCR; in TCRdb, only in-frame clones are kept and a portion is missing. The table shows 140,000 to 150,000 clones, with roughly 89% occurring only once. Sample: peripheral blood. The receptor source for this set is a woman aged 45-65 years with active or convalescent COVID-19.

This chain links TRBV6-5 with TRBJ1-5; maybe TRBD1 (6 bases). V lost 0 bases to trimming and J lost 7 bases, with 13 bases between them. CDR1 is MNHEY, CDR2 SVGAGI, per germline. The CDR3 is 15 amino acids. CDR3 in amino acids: CASSYSNRADQPQHF. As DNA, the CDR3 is TGTGCCAGCAGTTACTCGAACAGGGCGGACCAGCCCCAGCATTTT.

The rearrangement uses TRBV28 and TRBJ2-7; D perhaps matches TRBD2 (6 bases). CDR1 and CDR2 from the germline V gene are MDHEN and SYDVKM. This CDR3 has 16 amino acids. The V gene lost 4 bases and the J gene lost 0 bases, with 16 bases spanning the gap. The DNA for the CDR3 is TGTGCCAGCAGTTCGAGGCTAGCGTTGAGCTCCTACGAGCAGTACTTC. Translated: CASSSRLALSSYEQYF.

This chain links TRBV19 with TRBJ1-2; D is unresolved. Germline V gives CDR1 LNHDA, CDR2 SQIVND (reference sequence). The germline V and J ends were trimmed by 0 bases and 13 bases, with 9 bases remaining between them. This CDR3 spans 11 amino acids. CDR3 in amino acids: CASSIDASITF. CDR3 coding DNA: TGTGCCAGTAGTATAGATGCATCTATCACCTTC.

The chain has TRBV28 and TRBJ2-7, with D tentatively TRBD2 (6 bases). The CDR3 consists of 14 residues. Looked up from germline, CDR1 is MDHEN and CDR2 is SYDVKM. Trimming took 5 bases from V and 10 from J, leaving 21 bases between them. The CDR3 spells CASSVTRGKSRQYF. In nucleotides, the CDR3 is TGTGCCAGCAGTGTTACTCGCGGGAAGTCCAGACAGTACTTC.

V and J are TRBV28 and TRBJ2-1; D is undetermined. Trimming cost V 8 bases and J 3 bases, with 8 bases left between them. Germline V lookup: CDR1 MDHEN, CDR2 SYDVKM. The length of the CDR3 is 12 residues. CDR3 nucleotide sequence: TGTGCCAGCTACGGCGGCTACAATGAGCAGTTCTTC. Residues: CASYGGYNEQFF.

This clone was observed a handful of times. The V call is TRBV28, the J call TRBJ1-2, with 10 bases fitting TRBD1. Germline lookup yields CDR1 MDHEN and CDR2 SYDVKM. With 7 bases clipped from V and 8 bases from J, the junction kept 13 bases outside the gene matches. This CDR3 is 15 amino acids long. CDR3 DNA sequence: TGTGCCAGCACCCCATCCGTCGGGACAGGGGACGGCTACACCTTC. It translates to CASTPSVGTGDGYTF.

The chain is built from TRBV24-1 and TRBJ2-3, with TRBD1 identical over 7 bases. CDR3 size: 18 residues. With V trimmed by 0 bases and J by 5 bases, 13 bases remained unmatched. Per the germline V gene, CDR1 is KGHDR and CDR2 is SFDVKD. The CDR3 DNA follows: TGTGCCACCAGTGATTTGGGGACAGAGTGGGGGAACCGAGATACGCAGTATTTT. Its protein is CATSDLGTEWGNRDTQYF.

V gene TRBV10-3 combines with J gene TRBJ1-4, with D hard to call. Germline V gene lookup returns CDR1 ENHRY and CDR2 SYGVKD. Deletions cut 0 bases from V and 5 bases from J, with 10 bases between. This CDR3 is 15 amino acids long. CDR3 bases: TGTGCCATCAGTGAGTCGGGAGGGTTCAATGAAAAACTGTTTTTT. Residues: CAISESGGFNEKLFF.

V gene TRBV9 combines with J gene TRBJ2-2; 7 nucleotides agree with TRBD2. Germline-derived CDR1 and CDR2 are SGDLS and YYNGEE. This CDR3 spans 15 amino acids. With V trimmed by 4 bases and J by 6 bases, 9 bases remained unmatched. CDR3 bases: TGTGCCAGCAGCCCACGGGGGGTCCAACCCGGGGAGCTGTTTTTT. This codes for CASSPRGVQPGELFF.

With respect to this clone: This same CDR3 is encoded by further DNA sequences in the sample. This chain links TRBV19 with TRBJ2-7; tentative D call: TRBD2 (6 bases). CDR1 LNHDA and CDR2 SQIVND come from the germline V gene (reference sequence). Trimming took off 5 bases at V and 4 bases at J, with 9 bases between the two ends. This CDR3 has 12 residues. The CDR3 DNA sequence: TGTGCCAGTAGTTCGGGGGTGTACGAGCAGTACTTC. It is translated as CASSSGVYEQYF. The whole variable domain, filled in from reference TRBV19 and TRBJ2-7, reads DGGITQSPKYLFRKEGQNVTLSCEQNLNHDAMYWYRQDPGQGLRLIYYSQIVNDFQKGDIAEGYSVSREKKESFPLTVTSAQKNPTAFYLCASSSGVYEQYFGPGTRLTVT.

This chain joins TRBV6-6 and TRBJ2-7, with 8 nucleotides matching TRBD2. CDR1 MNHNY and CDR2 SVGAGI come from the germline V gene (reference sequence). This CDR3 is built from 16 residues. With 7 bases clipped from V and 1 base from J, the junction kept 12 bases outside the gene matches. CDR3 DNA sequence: TGTGCCAGCACCGTGTCGCCCGGGACTAGGTCCTACGAGCAGTACTTC. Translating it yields CASTVSPGTRSYEQYF.

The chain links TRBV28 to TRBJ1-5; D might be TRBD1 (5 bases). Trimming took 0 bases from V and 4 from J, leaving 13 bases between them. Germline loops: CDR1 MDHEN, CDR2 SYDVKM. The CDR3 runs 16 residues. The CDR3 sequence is CASSLWRTTVNQPQHF. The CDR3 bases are TGTGCCAGCAGTTTATGGCGGACAACCGTTAATCAGCCCCAGCATTTT.

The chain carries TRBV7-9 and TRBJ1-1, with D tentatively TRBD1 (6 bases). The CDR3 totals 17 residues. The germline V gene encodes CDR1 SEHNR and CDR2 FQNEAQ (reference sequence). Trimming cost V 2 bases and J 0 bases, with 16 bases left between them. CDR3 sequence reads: CASSLIGARGLNTEAFF. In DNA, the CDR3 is TGTGCCAGCAGCTTAATTGGGGCCAGGGGTTTGAACACTGAAGCTTTCTTT.

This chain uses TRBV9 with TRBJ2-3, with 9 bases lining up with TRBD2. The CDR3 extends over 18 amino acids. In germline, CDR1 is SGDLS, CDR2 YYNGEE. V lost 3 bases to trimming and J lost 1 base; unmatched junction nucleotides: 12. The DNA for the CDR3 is TGTGCCAGCAGCGCCCCTAGGGGGCTAGCGGGACGCACAGATACGCAGTATTTT. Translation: CASSAPRGLAGRTDTQYF.